This T cell receptor (beta chain) was captured in a study of response to subunit inactivated influenza vaccine. TCRdb independently ran MiXCR on the RT-PCR reads; one entry per CDR3 protein. There are about 500,000 distinct CDR3 sequences in the sample; 6% to 9% occur only once, and 10% to 15% lies in the top ten. Trimming cost V 0 bases and J 0 bases, with 7 bases left between them. This CDR3 has 14 residues. The germline V gene has CDR1 SGDLS and CDR2 YYNGEE. Study findings and constraints: The authors offered the suggestion that each seasonal influenza vaccination recruits few new T cells.

This clonotype has more than one count but fewer than ten. Its antigen is as yet unknown. This receptor was identified in a man between 50 and 69 years old who received an inactivated influenza vaccine. V gene TRBV9 combines with J gene TRBJ2-7, with D uncertain. The source material was PBMCs from blood, sampled roughly 24 months after vaccination. CDR3: CASSVASYSYEQYF. The CDR3 nucleotides are TGTGCCAGCAGCGTAGCCTCGTACTCCTACGAGCAGTACTTC.